The T cell receptor beta chain under discussion was sequenced for a study of blood T cell repertoires in COVID-19. The protocol was immunoSEQ multiplex PCR, while the TCRdb copy is restricted to in-frame clones and leaves out a portion. The profile shows approximately 170,000 clones, around four fifths of them singletons. The CDR3 runs 14 residues. Trimming left V 3 bases short and J 4 bases short, with 12 bases between. Germline V gives CDR1 KGHSH, CDR2 LQKENI. Input material: PBMCs or T cells enriched from blood (not recorded which). The gene calls are TRBV18 and TRBJ1-1, with D perhaps matching TRBD1 (5 bases). This receptor was identified in a woman aged 45 to 65 in a cohort exposed to, infected with or recovered from COVID-19 (not recorded which). CDR3 coding DNA: TGTGCCAGCTCACCGACCAGGGAGGGCACTGAAGCTTTCTTT. Translated, it gives CASSPTREGTEAFF.